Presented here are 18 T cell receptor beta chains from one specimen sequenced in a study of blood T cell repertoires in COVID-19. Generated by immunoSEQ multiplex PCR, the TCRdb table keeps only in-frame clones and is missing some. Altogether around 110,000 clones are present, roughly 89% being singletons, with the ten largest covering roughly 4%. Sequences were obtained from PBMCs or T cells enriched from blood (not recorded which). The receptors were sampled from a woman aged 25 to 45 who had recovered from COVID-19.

CDR3 DNA sequence: TGTGCCAGCAGCGCGGGACAGGGGTCGTATAATTCACCCCTCCACTTT. Its protein is CASSAGQGSYNSPLHF. The chain employs TRBV9 and TRBJ1-6; 10 positions agree with TRBD1. The CDR3 contains 16 residues. Germline V gene sequence: CDR1 SGDLS, CDR2 YYNGEE. The J segment lost 4 bases and the V segment lost 3 bases, leaving 4 bases of the junction unmatched.

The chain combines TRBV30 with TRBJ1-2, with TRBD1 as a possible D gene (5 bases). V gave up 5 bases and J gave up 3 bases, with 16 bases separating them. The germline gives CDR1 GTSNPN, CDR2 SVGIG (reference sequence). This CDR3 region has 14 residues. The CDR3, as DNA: TGTGCCTGGGGCCCCAGGGTACGGGACTATGGCTACACCTTC. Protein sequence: CAWGPRVRDYGYTF. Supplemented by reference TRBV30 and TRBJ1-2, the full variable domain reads SQTIHQWPATLVQPVGSPLSLECTVEGTSNPNLYWYRQAAGRGLQLLFYSVGIGQISSEVPQNLSASRPQDRQFILSSKKLLLSDSGFYLCAWGPRVRDYGYTFGSGTRLTVV.

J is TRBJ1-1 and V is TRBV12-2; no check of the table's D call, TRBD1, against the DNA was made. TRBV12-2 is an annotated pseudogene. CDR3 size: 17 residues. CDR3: CASRLDQGEVGNTEAFF. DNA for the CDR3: TGTGCAAGTCGCTTAGATCAGGGTGAGGTGGGGAACACTGAAGCTTTCTTT.

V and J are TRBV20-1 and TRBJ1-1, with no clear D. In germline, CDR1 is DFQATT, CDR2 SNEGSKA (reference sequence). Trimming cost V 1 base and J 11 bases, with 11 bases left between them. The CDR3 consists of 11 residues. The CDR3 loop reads CSARVAFWAFF. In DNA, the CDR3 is TGCAGTGCTAGAGTGGCCTTCTGGGCTTTCTTT.

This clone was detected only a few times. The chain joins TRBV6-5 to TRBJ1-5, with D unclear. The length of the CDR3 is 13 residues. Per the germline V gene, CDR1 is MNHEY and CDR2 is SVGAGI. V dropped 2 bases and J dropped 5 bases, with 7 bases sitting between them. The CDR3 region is CASSYTRDQPQHF. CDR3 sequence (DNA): TGTGCCAGCAGTTACACTAGAGATCAGCCCCAGCATTTT.

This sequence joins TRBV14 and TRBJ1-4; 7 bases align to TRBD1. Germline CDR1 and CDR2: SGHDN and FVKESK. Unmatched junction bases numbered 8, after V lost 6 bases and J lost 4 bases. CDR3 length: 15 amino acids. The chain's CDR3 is CASSRLDRLNEKLFF. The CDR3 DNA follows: TGTGCCAGCAGTCGTTTGGACAGGCTTAATGAAAAACTGTTTTTT.

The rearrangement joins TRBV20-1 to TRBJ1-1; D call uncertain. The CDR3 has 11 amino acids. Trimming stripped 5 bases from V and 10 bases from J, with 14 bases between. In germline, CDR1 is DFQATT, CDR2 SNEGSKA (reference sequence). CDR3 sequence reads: CSAPTPGGAFF. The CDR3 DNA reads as TGCAGTGCTCCGACACCAGGAGGAGCTTTCTTT.

CDR3 in DNA: TGTGCCTGGAGTAGCGGCTTCAGGACCCAGTACTTC. Encoded protein: CAWSSGFRTQYF. The V call is TRBV30, the J call TRBJ2-5; D possibly corresponds to TRBD2 (5 bases). The CDR3 length is 12 residues. Germline CDR1 reads GTSNPN; CDR2 reads SVGIG (reference sequence). V was cut by 2 bases and J by 7 bases, with 11 bases left in between.

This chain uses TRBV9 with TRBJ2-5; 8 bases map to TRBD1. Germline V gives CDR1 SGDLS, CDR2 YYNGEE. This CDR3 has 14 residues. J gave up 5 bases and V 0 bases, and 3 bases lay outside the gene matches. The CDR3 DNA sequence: TGTGCCAGCAGCGTAGGGACAGGGTGGGAGACCCAGTACTTC. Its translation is CASSVGTGWETQYF.

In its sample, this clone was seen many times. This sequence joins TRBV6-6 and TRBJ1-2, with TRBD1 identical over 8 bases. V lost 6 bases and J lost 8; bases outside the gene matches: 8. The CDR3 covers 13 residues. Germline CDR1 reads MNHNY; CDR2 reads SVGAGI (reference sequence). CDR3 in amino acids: CASSLVRGRGYTF. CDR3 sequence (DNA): TGTGCCAGCAGCCTCGTCAGGGGGCGAGGCTACACCTTC.

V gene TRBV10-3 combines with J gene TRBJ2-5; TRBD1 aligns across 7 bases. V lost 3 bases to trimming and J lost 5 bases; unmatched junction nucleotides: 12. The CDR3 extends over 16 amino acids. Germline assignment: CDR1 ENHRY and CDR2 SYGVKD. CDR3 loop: CAISDNVGGSRETQYF. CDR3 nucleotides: TGTGCCATCAGTGATAATGTAGGGGGCTCGAGGGAGACCCAGTACTTC.

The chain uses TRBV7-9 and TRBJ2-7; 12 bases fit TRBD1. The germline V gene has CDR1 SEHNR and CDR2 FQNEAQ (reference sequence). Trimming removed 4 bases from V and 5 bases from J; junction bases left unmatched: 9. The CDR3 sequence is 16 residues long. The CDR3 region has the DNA TGTGCCAGCAGCTACCAACCGGGACAGGGGGCCCACGAGCAGTACTTC. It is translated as CASSYQPGQGAHEQYF.

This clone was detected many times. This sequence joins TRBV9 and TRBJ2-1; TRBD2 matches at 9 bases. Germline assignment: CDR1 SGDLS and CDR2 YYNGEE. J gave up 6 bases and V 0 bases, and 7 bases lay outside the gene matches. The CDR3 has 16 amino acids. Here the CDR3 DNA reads TGTGCCAGCAGCGTAGAAGTAGGCGGGAGGGTCAATGAGCAGTTCTTC. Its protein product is CASSVEVGGRVNEQFF.

The CDR3: CASSLYRDSTDTQYF. The CDR3 DNA reads as TGTGCCAGCAGTTTATACAGGGATAGCACAGATACGCAGTATTTT. The gene calls are TRBV28 and TRBJ2-3; maybe TRBD1 (6 bases). The V gene's germline CDR1 is MDHEN and CDR2 SYDVKM. The CDR3 is 15 residues long. Trimming removed 1 base at V and 0 bases at J, with 8 bases between.

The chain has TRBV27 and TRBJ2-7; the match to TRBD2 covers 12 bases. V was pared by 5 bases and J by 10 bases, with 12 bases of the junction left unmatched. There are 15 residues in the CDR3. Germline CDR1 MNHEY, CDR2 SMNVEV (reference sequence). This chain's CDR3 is CASSPSRLAGGNQYF. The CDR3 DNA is TGTGCCAGCAGTCCCTCAAGGCTAGCGGGAGGGAACCAGTACTTC.

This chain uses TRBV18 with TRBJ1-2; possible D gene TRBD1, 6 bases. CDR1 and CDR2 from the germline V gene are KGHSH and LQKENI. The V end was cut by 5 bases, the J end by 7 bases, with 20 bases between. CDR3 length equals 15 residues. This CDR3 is CASSFRGKREPGYTF. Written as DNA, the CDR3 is TGTGCCAGCTCATTTAGGGGGAAGCGGGAACCTGGCTACACCTTC.

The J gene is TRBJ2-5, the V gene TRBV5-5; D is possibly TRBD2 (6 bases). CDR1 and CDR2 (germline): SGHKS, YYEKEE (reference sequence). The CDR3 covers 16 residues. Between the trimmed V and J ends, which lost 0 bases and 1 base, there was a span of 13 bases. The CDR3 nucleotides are TGTGCCAGCAGCTTGGGGTTGGGGGGAGGCCAAGAGACCCAGTACTTC. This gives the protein CASSLGLGGGQETQYF.

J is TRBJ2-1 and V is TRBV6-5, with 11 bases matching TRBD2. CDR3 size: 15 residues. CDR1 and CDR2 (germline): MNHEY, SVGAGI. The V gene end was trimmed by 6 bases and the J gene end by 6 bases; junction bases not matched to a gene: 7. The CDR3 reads CASRVAGGPSNEQFF. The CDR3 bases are TGTGCCAGCAGGGTAGCGGGAGGGCCATCCAATGAGCAGTTCTTC.